This TCR beta chain was sequenced during a study of OX40 agonist ivuxolimab in advanced cancers. Study details: Participants, 65% to 85% male, averaged roughly 60 years of age, ranging from about 23 to 85.

This CDR3 is 14 amino acids long. Germline V lookup: CDR1 MNHNY, CDR2 SVGAGI (reference sequence). Trimming took off 2 bases at V and 3 bases at J, with 10 bases between the two ends. Sequencing was performed with immunoSEQ multiplex PCR; in TCRdb, only in-frame clones are kept and a portion is missing. The sample carries 70,000 or so clones, around 89% recorded once. The V call is TRBV6-6, the J call TRBJ2-5, with D perhaps TRBD1 (5 bases). The source of this sequence is an adult with an advanced solid tumor such as melanoma, head and neck, liver or kidney cancer. The material was CD4+ or CD8+ T cells sorted from blood, obtained in a trial of the OX40 agonist ivuxolimab. CDR3 residues: CASSYPDREETQYF. In DNA, the CDR3 is TGTGCCAGCAGTTACCCTGACAGAGAAGAGACCCAGTACTTC.